This T cell receptor (beta chain) came from a study of T cell responses to AZD1222 COVID-19 vaccine. Overall study context: Second-dose intervals of approximately 4 or approximately 12 weeks were pooled.

Using immunoSEQ multiplex PCR, the repertoire was profiled, and TCRdb retains in-frame clones only, with some absent. Of about 110,000 clones in the sample, less than 90% were seen once. Findings and limits, study-wide: Only six AZD1222 recipients tested seropositive at baseline. The breadth and depth of Spike-specific TCRs increased once two AZD1222 doses had been given.

V was clipped by 5 bases and J by 5 bases; unmatched bases: 4. The CDR3 length is 13 residues. Per germline, CDR1 MDHEN and CDR2 SYDVKM. To note about this clone: Its antigen is still unknown.

The gene calls are TRBV28 and TRBJ1-2; 8 bases are a match to TRBD1. The sequences come from peripheral blood, collected on day 0 of AZD1222 vaccination. The origin of this receptor is an adult in good health. The CDR3: CASSVRGLYGYTF. The CDR3 coding sequence is TGTGCCAGCAGTGTCAGGGGGCTGTATGGCTACACCTTC.